This TCR beta chain was sequenced in a study of T cell responses to AZD1222 COVID-19 vaccine. Findings and limits, study-wide: Nearly half of the spike-specific TCRs reportedly recognize variant regions that carry no mutations.

V was shortened by 7 bases and J by 5 bases, with 12 bases between the two germline ends. Germline loops: CDR1 LNHDA, CDR2 SQIVND (reference sequence). The CDR3 extends over 13 amino acids. As to this clone: Its antigen is undetermined.

The repertoire was sequenced with immunoSEQ multiplex PCR; TCRdb's copy has only in-frame clones and lacks some. The table includes some 64,000 clones, roughly 84% detected once. The sequencing here drew on peripheral blood, taken on day 0 of AZD1222 vaccination. This clonotype was sampled from an adult in good health. The chain couples TRBV19 to TRBJ2-1; no definite D call. The CDR3 DNA sequence: TGTGCCAGTACCCCCAGACAAGACAATGAGCAGTTCTTC. It translates to CASTPRQDNEQFF.